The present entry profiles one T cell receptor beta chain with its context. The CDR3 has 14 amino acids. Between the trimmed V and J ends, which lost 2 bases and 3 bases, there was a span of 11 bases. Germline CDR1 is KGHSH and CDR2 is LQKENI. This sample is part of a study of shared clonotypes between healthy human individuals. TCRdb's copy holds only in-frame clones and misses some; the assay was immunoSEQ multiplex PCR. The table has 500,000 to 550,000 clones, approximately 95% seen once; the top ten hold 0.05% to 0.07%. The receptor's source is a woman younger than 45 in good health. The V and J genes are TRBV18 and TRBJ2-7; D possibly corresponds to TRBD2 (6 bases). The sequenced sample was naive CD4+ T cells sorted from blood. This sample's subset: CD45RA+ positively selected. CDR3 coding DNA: TGTGCCAGCTCACCAGCGGGAAAGTACTACGAGCAGTACTTC. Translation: CASSPAGKYYEQYF. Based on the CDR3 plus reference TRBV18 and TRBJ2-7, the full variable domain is NAGVMQNPRHLVRRRGQEARLRCSPMKGHSHVYWYRQLPEEGLKFMVYLQKENIIDESGMPKERFSAEFPKEGPSILRIQQVVRGDSAAYFCASSPAGKYYEQYFGPGTRLTVT.